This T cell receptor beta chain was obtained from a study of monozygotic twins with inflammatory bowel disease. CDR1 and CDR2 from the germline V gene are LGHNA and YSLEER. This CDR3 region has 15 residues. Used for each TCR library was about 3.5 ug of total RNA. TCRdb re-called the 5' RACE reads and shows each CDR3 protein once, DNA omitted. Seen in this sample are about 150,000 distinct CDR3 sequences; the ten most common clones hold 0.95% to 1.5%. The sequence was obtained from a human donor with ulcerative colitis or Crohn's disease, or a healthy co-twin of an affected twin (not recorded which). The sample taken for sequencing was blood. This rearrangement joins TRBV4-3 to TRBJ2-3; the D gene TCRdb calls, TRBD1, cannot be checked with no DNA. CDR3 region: CASSRSGGFTDTQYF.